The text below deals with one T cell receptor beta chain. These data originate in a study of control samples from healthy donors and cancer patients. The repertoire was sequenced with immunoSEQ multiplex PCR; TCRdb's copy has only in-frame clones and lacks some. The table has 40,000 to 55,000 clones, about 89% seen once. Sequencing was performed on PBMCs. The sequence came from a woman aged 55-69 years with lung cancer.

CDR3 coding DNA: TGTGCCAGCAGTTTAACAACTGAAGCTTTCTTT. This gives the protein CASSLTTEAFF. The chain has TRBV28 and TRBJ1-1, with D hard to call. The germline V and J ends were trimmed by 2 bases and 5 bases, with 3 bases remaining between them. The CDR3 sequence is 11 residues long. The germline V gene encodes CDR1 MDHEN and CDR2 SYDVKM.